Listed below are T cell receptor beta chains from one sample, sequenced in a study of blood T cells in healthy people across ages. One entry per CDR3 protein results from TCRdb running MiXCR on the 5' RACE reads. The sample contains about 730,000 distinct CDR3 sequences, more than 40% of which appear only once. The sequenced sample consisted of blood. The receptors stem from an older woman in good health. Each CDR3 is given with its conserved first and last residue. The D gene is left open where the match is weak. Clone size is given for some rows only: seen once, a few or many times, or a class if the clone is expanded.

D gene	J gene	V gene	clone size	CDR3 protein	CDR3 DNA
NA	TRBJ1-3	TRBV5-5	NA	CASSLGPGLSGNTIYF	TGTGCCAGCAGCTTGGGTCCAGGTCTCTCTGGAAACACCATATATTTT
TRBD1	TRBJ2-5	TRBV24-1	NA	CATSDHTGGLGETQYF	TGTGCCACCAGTGATCATACAGGGGGTTTGGGAGAGACCCAGTACTTC
NA	TRBJ2-7	TRBV4-2	NA	CASSQYDSYEQYF	TGTGCCAGCAGCCAATACGACAGCTACGAGCAGTACTTC
TRBD2	TRBJ2-1	TRBV18	NA	CASSALAGGETQFF	TGTGCCAGCTCAGCCTTAGCGGGGGGAGAGACCCAGTTCTTC
TRBD2	TRBJ2-1	TRBV9	few	CASSSPGLAGPRASYNEQFF	TGTGCCAGCAGCTCCCCGGGACTAGCGGGACCCAGGGCCTCCTACAATGAGCAGTTCTTC
TRBD2	TRBJ2-5	TRBV30	NA	CAWNPLSGGSYNEQYF	TGTGCCTGGAACCCCCTCAGCGGGGGATCCTACAATGAGCAGTACTTC
NA	TRBJ2-1	TRBV4-3	NA	CASSQDGSLGRVTANEQFF	TGCGCCAGCAGCCAAGATGGAAGTTTGGGCAGGGTGACGGCAAATGAGCAGTTCTTC
TRBD2	TRBJ2-2	TRBV6-2/TRBV6-3	NA	CASSGLSGSDTGELFF	TGTGCCAGCAGTGGTCTAAGCGGGAGTGACACCGGGGAGCTGTTTTTT
NA	TRBJ2-3	TRBV3-1	NA	CASNEVGSGTDTQYF	TGTGCCAGCAACGAAGTAGGATCGGGCACAGATACGCAGTATTTT
TRBD2	TRBJ2-7	TRBV7-2	NA	CASSSPAGGPYEQYF	TGTGCCAGCAGCTCCCCAGCGGGAGGGCCCTACGAGCAGTACTTC
TRBD1	TRBJ2-1	TRBV7-2	few	CASSQGARVNEQFF	TGTGCCAGCAGCCAGGGGGCGCGTGTCAATGAGCAGTTCTTC
TRBD2	TRBJ2-5	TRBV27	few	CASSLGASGGQETQYF	TGTGCCAGCAGTTTAGGGGCTAGCGGGGGCCAAGAGACCCAGTACTTC
TRBD1	TRBJ1-6	TRBV18	NA	CASSPYRGGWENSPLHF	TGTGCCAGCTCACCCTACAGGGGGGGCTGGGAGAATTCACCCCTCCACTTT
NA	TRBJ2-7	TRBV7-8	few	CASSHSGLDEQYF	TGTGCCAGCAGCCATTCCGGGCTGGACGAGCAGTACTTC
NA	TRBJ2-7	TRBV18	NA	CASSPGPTLEQYF	TGTGCCAGCTCACCCGGGCCCACCCTCGAGCAGTACTTC
NA	TRBJ1-1	TRBV6-1	few	CASGGWNTEAFF	TGTGCCAGCGGGGGATGGAACACTGAAGCTTTCTTT
NA	TRBJ2-5	TRBV20-1	NA	CSARGGGGEETQYF	TGCAGTGCTAGAGGAGGAGGGGGGGAAGAGACCCAGTACTTC
TRBD2	TRBJ2-7	TRBV20-1	few	CSARDRGRSSYEQYF	TGCAGTGCTAGAGATCGCGGGAGGAGCTCCTACGAGCAGTACTTC
NA	TRBJ2-3	TRBV5-5	NA	CASSFGTNTDTQYF	TGTGCCAGCAGCTTCGGGACGAACACAGATACGCAGTATTTT
NA	TRBJ2-1	TRBV29-1	NA	CSVLMFNEQFF	TGCAGCGTTCTTATGTTCAATGAGCAGTTCTTC
TRBD1	TRBJ2-3	TRBV29-1	few	CSASQGGTDTQYF	TGCAGCGCCTCACAGGGGGGCACAGATACGCAGTATTTT
TRBD1	TRBJ2-3	TRBV6-2/TRBV6-3	few	CASSPWDRADTQYF	TGTGCCAGCAGCCCCTGGGACAGGGCAGATACGCAGTATTTT
NA	TRBJ2-3	TRBV7-2	few	CASPRDLSRFTDTQYF	TGTGCCAGCCCTAGGGACTTATCCCGATTCACAGATACGCAGTATTTT
NA	TRBJ2-7	TRBV28	NA	CASSLSSGPARNEQYF	TGTGCCAGCAGTTTAAGTAGCGGTCCAGCGAGGAATGAGCAGTACTTC
TRBD1	TRBJ1-2	TRBV30	NA	CAWGQGINYGYTF	TGTGCCTGGGGACAGGGGATTAACTATGGCTACACCTTC
NA	TRBJ1-2	TRBV4-3	few	CASSQDQVADGYTF	TGCGCCAGCAGCCAAGATCAGGTTGCTGATGGCTACACCTTC
NA	TRBJ1-6	TRBV28	NA	CASNRKGKGNSPLHF	TGTGCCAGCAACAGAAAGGGGAAGGGTAATTCACCCCTCCACTTT
TRBD1	TRBJ1-4	TRBV7-9	NA	CASSQTGVKDEKLFF	TGTGCCAGCAGTCAGACAGGGGTTAAGGATGAAAAACTGTTTTTT